This T cell receptor (beta chain) was sequenced for a study of cytomegalovirus exposure and HLA in healthy donors. Notes on the study in general: In vitro assays verified that a few CMV-associated chains recognized CMV antigens specifically. Later analysis showed most CMV-associated TCR beta chains appearing HLA-restricted. After further analysis at a later stage, roughly 16,000 TCR beta sequences were associated with HLA alleles at 0.05 false discovery rate.

About this clone itself: Antigen: not known.

The V and J ends lost 0 bases and 0 bases respectively, with 10 bases between them. Germline CDR1 is SGHRS and CDR2 is YFSETQ. This CDR3 spans 15 amino acids. At collection, donors were nominally healthy, but unrecorded immune exposures were probable. The PCR was carried out with 60 Vbeta primers and 13 Jbeta primers. Sequencing used immunoSEQ multiplex PCR; TCRdb keeps in-frame clones, though not all of them. There are 100,000 or so clones in the sample; more than 60% occur only once, and around 2.3% lies in the top ten. Sequences were obtained from PBMCs. The TCR sequence derives from a man aged 45-60 years in good health and CMV-seronegative. The chain combines TRBV5-1 with TRBJ2-7; perhaps TRBD2 as D (5 bases). The CDR3 nucleotides read TGCGCCAGCAGCTTGGTAGGGAGCAGCTCCTACGAGCAGTACTTC. This encodes CASSLVGSSSYEQYF.